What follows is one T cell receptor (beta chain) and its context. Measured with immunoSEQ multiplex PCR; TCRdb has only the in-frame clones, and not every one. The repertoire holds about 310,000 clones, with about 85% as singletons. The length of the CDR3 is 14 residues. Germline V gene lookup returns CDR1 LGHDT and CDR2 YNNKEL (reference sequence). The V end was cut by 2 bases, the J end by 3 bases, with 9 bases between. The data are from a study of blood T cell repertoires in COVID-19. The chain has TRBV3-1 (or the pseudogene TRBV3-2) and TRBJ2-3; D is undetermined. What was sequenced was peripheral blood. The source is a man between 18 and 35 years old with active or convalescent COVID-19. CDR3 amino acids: CASSQRVRTDTQYF. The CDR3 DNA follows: TGTGCCAGCAGCCAACGGGTTCGGACAGATACGCAGTATTTT.